The clone carrying this T cell receptor (beta chain) has a handful of counts. The sample originates from a study of blood T cell repertoires in COVID-19. The wider study: Sample material is recorded as cDNA or gDNA derived from T cells, B-cell-depleted T cells, or PBMCs.

The ends were cut back, 2 bases at V and 4 bases at J, with 8 bases in the middle. In germline, CDR1 is GTSNPN, CDR2 SVGIG (reference sequence). This CDR3 comprises 12 residues. Only in-frame clones appear in the TCRdb table, and some are missing; sequencing was by immunoSEQ multiplex PCR. Of roughly 120,000 clones listed, 65% to 85% are singletons. The sequenced sample was peripheral blood. The receptor's source is an older man with acute or convalescent COVID-19. The V call is TRBV30, the J call TRBJ1-1; D remains unclear. CDR3 nucleotides: TGTGCCTGGAGTTATGCGCGCACTGAAGCTTTCTTT. Amino acid sequence: CAWSYARTEAFF.